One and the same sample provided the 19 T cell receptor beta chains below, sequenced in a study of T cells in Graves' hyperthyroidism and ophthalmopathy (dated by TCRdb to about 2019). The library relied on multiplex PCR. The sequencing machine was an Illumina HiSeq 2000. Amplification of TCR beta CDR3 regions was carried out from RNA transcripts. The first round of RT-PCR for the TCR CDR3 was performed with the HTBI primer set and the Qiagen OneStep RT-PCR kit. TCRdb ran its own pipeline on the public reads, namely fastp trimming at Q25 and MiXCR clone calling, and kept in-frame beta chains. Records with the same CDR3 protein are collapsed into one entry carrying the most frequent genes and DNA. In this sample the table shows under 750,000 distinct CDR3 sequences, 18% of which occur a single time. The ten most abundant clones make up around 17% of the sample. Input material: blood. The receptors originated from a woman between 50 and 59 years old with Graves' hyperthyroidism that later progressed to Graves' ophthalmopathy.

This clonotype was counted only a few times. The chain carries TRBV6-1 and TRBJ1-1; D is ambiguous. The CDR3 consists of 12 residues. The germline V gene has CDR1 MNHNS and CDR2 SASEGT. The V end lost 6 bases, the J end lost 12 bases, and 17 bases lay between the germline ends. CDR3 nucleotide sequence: TGTGCCAGCAGGCCCCACGAGGCAGGTACTTTCTTT. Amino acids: CASRPHEAGTFF.

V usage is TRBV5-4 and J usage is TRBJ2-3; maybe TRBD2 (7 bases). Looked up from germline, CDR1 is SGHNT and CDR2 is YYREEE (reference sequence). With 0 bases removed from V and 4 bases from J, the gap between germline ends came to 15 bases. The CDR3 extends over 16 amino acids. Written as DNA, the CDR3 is TGTGCCAGCAGCTTGGTTTCTTGGGGGGGCGCAGATACGCAGTATTTT. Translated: CASSLVSWGGADTQYF. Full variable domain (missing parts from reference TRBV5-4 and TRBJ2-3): ETGVTQSPTHLIKTRGQQVTLRCSSQSGHNTVSWYQQALGQGPQFIFQYYREEENGRGNFPPRFSGLQFPNYSSELNVNALELDDSALYLCASSLVSWGGADTQYFGPGTRLTVL.

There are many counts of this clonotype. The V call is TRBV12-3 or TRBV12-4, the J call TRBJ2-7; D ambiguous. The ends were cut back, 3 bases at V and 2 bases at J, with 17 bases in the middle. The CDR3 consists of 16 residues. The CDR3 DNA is TGTGCCAGCAGTTTCGGAGTGGAAGGTCCAGCCTACGAGCAGTACTTC. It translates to CASSFGVEGPAYEQYF.

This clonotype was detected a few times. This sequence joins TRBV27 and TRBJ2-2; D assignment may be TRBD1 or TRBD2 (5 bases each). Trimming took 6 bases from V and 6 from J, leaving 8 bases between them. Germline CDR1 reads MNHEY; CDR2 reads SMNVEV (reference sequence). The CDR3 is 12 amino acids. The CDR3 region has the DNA TGTGCCAGCAGGGGGGTCGCCGGGGAGCTGTTTTTT. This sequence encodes CASRGVAGELFF.

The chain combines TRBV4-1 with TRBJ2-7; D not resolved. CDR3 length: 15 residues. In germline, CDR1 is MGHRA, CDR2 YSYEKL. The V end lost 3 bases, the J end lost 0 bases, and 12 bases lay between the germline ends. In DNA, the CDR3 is TGCGCCAGCAGCCAGGTACAGCAATCCTCCTACGAGCAGTACTTC. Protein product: CASSQVQQSSYEQYF.

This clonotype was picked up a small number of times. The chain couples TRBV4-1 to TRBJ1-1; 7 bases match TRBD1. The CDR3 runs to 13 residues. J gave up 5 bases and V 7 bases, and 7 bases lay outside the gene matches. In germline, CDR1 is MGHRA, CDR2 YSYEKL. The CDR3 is CASKQGIGTEAFF. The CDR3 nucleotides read TGCGCCAGCAAACAGGGGATTGGGACTGAAGCTTTCTTT.

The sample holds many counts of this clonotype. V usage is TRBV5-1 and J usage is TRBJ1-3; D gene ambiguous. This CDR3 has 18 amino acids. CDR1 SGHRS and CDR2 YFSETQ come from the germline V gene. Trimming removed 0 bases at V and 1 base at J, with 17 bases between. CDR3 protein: CASSLAPVGSTSGNTIYF. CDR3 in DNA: TGCGCCAGCAGCTTGGCCCCCGTGGGATCAACTTCTGGAAACACCATATATTTT.

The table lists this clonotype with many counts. CDR3 nucleotide sequence: TGTGCCAGCGCCCCCTCAGGGGGGATTGGAGAGACCCAGTACTTC. Encoded protein: CASAPSGGIGETQYF. The V gene is TRBV3-1, the J gene TRBJ2-5; D might be TRBD1 (7 bases). The CDR3 has 15 amino acids. The V and J ends lost 8 bases and 4 bases respectively, with 20 bases between them. CDR1 LGHDT and CDR2 YNNKEL come from the germline V gene (reference sequence).

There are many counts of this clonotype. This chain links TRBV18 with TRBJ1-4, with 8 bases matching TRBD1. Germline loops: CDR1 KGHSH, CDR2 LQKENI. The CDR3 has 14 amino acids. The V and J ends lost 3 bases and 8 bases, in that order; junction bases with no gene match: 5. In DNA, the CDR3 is TGTGCCAGCTCACCGACAGGGGTCAGGGAAAAACTGTTTTTT. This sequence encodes CASSPTGVREKLFF.

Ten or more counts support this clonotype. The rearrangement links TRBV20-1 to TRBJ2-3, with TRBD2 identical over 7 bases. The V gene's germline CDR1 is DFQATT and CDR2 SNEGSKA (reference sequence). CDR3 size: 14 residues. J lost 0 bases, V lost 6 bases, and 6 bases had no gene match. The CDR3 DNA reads TGCAGTGCGGGGGGGGAGTCAAGCACAGATACGCAGTATTTT. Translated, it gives CSAGGESSTDTQYF.

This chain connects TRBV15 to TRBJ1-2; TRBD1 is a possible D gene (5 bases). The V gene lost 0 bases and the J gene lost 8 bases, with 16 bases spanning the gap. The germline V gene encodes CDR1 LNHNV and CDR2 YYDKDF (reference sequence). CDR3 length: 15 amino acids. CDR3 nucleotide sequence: TGTGCCACCAGCAGAGATCAGGGAGAGCTTAGGGGCTACACCTTC. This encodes CATSRDQGELRGYTF.

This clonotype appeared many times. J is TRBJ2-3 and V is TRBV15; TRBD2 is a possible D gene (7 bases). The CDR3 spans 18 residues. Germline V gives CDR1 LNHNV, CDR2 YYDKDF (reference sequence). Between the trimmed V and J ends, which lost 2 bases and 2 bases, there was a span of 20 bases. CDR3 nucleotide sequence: TGTGCCACCAGCAGAAAGGCGGGGGCGCCTCCTCCCACAGATACGCAGTATTTT. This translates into CATSRKAGAPPPTDTQYF.

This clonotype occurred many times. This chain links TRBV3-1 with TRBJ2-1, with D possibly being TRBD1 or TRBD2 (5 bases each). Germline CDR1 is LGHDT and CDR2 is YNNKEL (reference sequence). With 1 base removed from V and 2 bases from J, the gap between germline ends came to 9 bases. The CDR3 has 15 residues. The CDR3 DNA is TGTGCCAGCAGCCAAGTCCTGGGACCCTACAATGAGCAGTTCTTC. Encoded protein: CASSQVLGPYNEQFF.

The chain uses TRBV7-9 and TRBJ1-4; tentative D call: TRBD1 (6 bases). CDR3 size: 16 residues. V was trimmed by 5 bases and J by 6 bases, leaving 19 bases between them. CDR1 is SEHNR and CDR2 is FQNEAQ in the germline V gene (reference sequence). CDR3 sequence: CASSPLVVQGDEKLFF. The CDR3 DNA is TGTGCCAGCAGCCCGCTTGTGGTACAGGGAGATGAAAAACTGTTTTTT.

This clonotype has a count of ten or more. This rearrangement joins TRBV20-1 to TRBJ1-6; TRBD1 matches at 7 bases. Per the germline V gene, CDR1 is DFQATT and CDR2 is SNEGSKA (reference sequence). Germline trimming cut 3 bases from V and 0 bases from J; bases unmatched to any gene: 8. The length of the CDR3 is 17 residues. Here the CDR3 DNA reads TGCAGTGCTAGCCCTCCGACAGGGAGCTCCTATAATTCACCCCTCCACTTT. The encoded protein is CSASPPTGSSYNSPLHF.

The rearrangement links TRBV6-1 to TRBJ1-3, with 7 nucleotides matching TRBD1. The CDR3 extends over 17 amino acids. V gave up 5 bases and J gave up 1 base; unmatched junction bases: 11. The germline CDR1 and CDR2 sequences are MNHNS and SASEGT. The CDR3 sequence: CASSTKRQGGSGNTIYF. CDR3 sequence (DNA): TGTGCCAGCAGTACTAAACGACAGGGAGGGTCTGGAAACACCATATATTTT.

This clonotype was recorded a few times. The CDR3 nucleotides read TGCGCCAGCAGCCACTACGGGGGCTACACCTTC. This sequence encodes CASSHYGGYTF. The rearrangement joins TRBV4-1 to TRBJ1-2; D gene unclear. This CDR3 is 11 amino acids long. Germline V gene data show CDR1 as MGHRA and CDR2 as YSYEKL. Between the trimmed V and J ends, which lost 3 bases and 8 bases, there was a span of 7 bases.

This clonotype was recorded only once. The CDR3 protein is CASSRTPDYNEQFF. The CDR3 DNA reads as TGTGCCAGCAGCCGGACACCGGACTACAATGAGCAGTTCTTC. The chain combines TRBV6-1 with TRBJ2-1, with a possible D match to TRBD1 (5 bases). The CDR3 is 14 amino acids. Deletions cut 6 bases from V and 3 bases from J, with 12 bases between. Germline V lookup: CDR1 MNHNS, CDR2 SASEGT.

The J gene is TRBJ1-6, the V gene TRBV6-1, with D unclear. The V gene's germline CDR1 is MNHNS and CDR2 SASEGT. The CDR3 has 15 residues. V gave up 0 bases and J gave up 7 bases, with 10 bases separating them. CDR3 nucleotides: TGTGCCAGCAGTGAAGCCCCGGTGGAGAATTCACCCCTCCACTTT. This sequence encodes CASSEAPVENSPLHF.